This T cell receptor beta chain was identified in a study of blood T cell repertoires in COVID-19. The V segment lost 0 bases and the J segment 5 bases; nucleotides outside the gene matches: 11. CDR1 is LGHDT, CDR2 YNNKEL, per germline (reference sequence). The CDR3 totals 19 residues. The table came from immunoSEQ multiplex PCR; TCRdb's copy has only in-frame clones and leaves some out. The table lists roughly 43,000 clones, more than 75% of them singletons. The V call is TRBV3-1 (or the pseudogene TRBV3-2), the J call TRBJ2-3; TRBD2 aligns across 13 bases. The clonotype comes from a woman in her 70s in a cohort sampled during active COVID-19. The sample was peripheral blood. CDR3 region: CASSQDQLAGGPGRDTQYF. The CDR3 DNA is TGTGCCAGCAGCCAAGACCAACTAGCGGGAGGGCCGGGGAGAGATACGCAGTATTTT.